This is a list of T cell receptor beta chains from one sample in a study of T cell changes during pregnancy in multiple sclerosis. TCRdb keeps only in-frame clones here, not all; method: immunoSEQ multiplex PCR. The sample records some 67,000 clones, about 92% being singletons. Sequencing was performed on peripheral blood, taken after pregnancy. All receptors come from a female donor with multiple sclerosis, enrolled in a pregnancy study. Both conserved end residues are part of each CDR3. The D gene is left open where the match is weak. Clone size is stated in some rows and not others, as once, few, many or a class when expanded.

TRBD2	NA	TRBV19	TRBJ2-7	CASSMGAGYEQYF	TGTGCCAGTAGTATGGGAGCGGGATACGAGCAGTACTTC
NA	NA	TRBV27	TRBJ2-1	CASSLQGAHEQFF	TGTGCCAGCAGTTTGCAAGGGGCGCATGAGCAGTTCTTC
TRBD1	NA	TRBV23-1	TRBJ1-1	CASSQEDRGLKGTEAFF	TGCGCCAGCAGTCAAGAGGACAGGGGGCTTAAGGGCACTGAAGCTTTCTTT
TRBD1	once	TRBV5-6	TRBJ1-2	CASSSSGGVGYGYTF	TGTGCCAGCAGCTCGTCAGGGGGCGTCGGCTATGGCTACACCTTC
NA	NA	TRBV19	TRBJ2-1	CASSILGPGELYNEQFF	TGTGCCAGTAGTATATTAGGGCCGGGAGAACTTTACAATGAGCAGTTCTTC
NA	NA	TRBV5-6	TRBJ1-2	CASSFGGEDYGYTF	TGTGCCAGCAGCTTTGGTGGGGAGGACTATGGCTACACCTTC
NA	NA	TRBV18	TRBJ1-1	CASSPPGNTEAFF	TGTGCCAGCTCACCCCCGGGGAACACTGAAGCTTTCTTT
NA	once	TRBV10-1	TRBJ1-1	CASSESTGGTEAFF	TGCGCCAGCAGTGAGTCGACGGGGGGCACTGAAGCTTTCTTT
NA	once	TRBV2	TRBJ1-1	CASSEWGEIEAFF	TGTGCCAGCAGTGAATGGGGGGAGATTGAAGCTTTCTTT
NA	NA	TRBV9	TRBJ2-1	CASSPRGGGRYNEQFF	TGTGCCAGCAGCCCAAGGGGGGGAGGGCGCTACAATGAGCAGTTCTTC
NA	NA	TRBV27	TRBJ1-1	CASSSTANTEAFF	TGTGCCAGCAGTTCGACAGCGAACACTGAAGCTTTCTTT
TRBD2	NA	TRBV4-1	TRBJ2-1	CASSQEGAGGFYEQFF	TGCGCCAGCAGCCAAGAGGGAGCGGGAGGGTTCTATGAGCAGTTCTTC
TRBD1	once	TRBV6-5	TRBJ1-1	CASSYSRAGGYTEAFF	TGTGCCAGCAGTTACTCTCGGGCAGGGGGTTATACTGAAGCTTTCTTT
TRBD2	once	TRBV4-3	TRBJ2-5	CASSHLGLAGEQETQYF	TGCGCCAGCAGCCACCTGGGACTAGCGGGGGAGCAAGAGACCCAGTACTTC
TRBD1	NA	TRBV7-6	TRBJ1-2	CASSLLLSAYRGSYGYTF	TGTGCCAGCAGCCTGTTACTAAGCGCTTACAGGGGCAGCTATGGCTACACCTTC
NA	NA	TRBV19	TRBJ2-5	CASSIAGNSETQYF	TGTGCCAGTAGTATCGCAGGCAATTCGGAGACCCAGTACTTC
TRBD1	NA	TRBV5-6	TRBJ1-2	CASSLGDRDYGYTF	TGTGCCAGCAGCTTGGGGGACAGGGACTATGGCTACACCTTC
TRBD1	once	TRBV30	TRBJ1-5	CACDRGWNQPQHF	TGTGCCTGTGACAGGGGGTGGAATCAGCCCCAGCATTTT
TRBD1	NA	TRBV30	TRBJ1-2	CAWSVWDSSLANYGYTF	TGTGCCTGGAGTGTATGGGACAGTTCGTTAGCTAACTATGGCTACACCTTC
TRBD1	NA	TRBV5-1	TRBJ1-2	CASSFSGTGATLYGYTF	TGCGCCAGCAGCTTCTCCGGGACAGGGGCGACACTCTATGGCTACACCTTC
TRBD2	NA	TRBV11-2	TRBJ2-5	CASSVAGGRETQYF	TGTGCCAGCAGCGTAGCGGGAGGGAGAGAGACCCAGTACTTC
TRBD2	NA	TRBV7-3	TRBJ2-1	CASSISGNEQFF	TGTGCCAGCAGCATTAGCGGGAATGAGCAGTTCTTC
TRBD2	NA	TRBV7-2	TRBJ2-7	CASSLTREGPHEQYF	TGTGCCAGCAGCTTAACGCGGGAGGGCCCCCACGAGCAGTACTTC
TRBD1	NA	TRBV5-4	TRBJ1-1	CASSRQQGAPTEAFF	TGTGCCAGCAGCCGTCAACAGGGGGCGCCCACTGAAGCTTTCTTT
NA	NA	TRBV5-1	TRBJ2-1	CASSLEAASSYNEQFF	TGCGCCAGCAGCTTGGAAGCGGCTAGCTCCTACAATGAGCAGTTCTTC
TRBD1	NA	TRBV2	TRBJ1-2	CASTGRRTGVDYGYTF	TGTGCCAGCACTGGACGCAGGACAGGGGTGGACTATGGCTACACCTTC
NA	NA	TRBV4-1	TRBJ1-5	CASSPQKASNQPQHF	TGCGCCAGCAGCCCACAGAAGGCGAGCAATCAGCCCCAGCATTTT
NA	NA	TRBV9	TRBJ1-3	CASSVASGSSGNTIYF	TGTGCCAGCAGCGTAGCGTCCGGGAGCTCTGGAAACACCATATATTTT
NA	NA	TRBV29-1	TRBJ2-3	CSVWGEGGADTQYF	TGCAGCGTTTGGGGGGAAGGGGGGGCAGATACGCAGTATTTT
NA	NA	TRBV5-8	TRBJ1-1	CASSQVRQAMMNTEAFF	TGTGCCAGCAGCCAAGTTCGACAGGCTATGATGAACACTGAAGCTTTCTTT
TRBD1	NA	TRBV6-1	TRBJ1-1	CASSEAQGQGNTEAFF	TGTGCCAGCAGTGAAGCGCAGGGACAGGGGAACACTGAAGCTTTCTTT
NA	NA	TRBV6-1	TRBJ1-3	CASSEGPGPGNTIYF	TGTGCCAGCAGTGAAGGACCAGGGCCTGGAAACACCATATATTTT